This T cell receptor (beta chain) comes out of a study of blood T cell repertoires in COVID-19. Study-level information: Acute-phase and convalescent COVID-19 samples originated in the United States, Italy and Spain. Sample material is recorded as cDNA or gDNA derived from T cells, B-cell-depleted T cells, or PBMCs.

V lost 6 bases to trimming and J lost 4 bases; unmatched junction nucleotides: 1. Germline CDR1 and CDR2: ENHRY and SYGVKD. The CDR3 runs to 14 residues. In the source study's methods: Amplification of reference gene primers was used by the study to estimate nucleated cell counts. Assay: immunoSEQ multiplex PCR; the TCRdb copy retains only in-frame clones and omits some. V, J and clone size were drawn from that table, and D and trimming were deduced from the DNA. The sample records about 210,000 clones, around nine tenths being singletons. The source is a woman in her thirties or forties with acute or convalescent COVID-19. The sample consisted of peripheral blood. This chain uses TRBV10-3 with TRBJ2-5; 14 bases are shared with TRBD2. CDR3 in DNA: TGTGCCATCAGGACTAGCGGGGGGGCAGAGACCCAGTACTTC. This translates into CAIRTSGGAETQYF.